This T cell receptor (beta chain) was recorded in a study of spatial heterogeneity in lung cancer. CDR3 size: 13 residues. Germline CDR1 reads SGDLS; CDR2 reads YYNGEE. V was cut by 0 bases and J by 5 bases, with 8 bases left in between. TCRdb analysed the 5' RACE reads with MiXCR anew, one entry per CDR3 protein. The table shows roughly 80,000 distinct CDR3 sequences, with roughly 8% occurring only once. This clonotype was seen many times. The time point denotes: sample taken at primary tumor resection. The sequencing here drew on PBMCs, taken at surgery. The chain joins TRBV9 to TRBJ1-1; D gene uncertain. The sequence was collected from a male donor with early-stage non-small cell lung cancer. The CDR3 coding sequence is TGTGCCAGCAGCGTAGGGTCGCGGACTGAAGCTTTCTTT. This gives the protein CASSVGSRTEAFF. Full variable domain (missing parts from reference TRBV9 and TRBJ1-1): DSGVTQTPKHLITATGQRVTLRCSPRSGDLSVYWYQQSLDQGLQFLIQYYNGEERAKGNILERFSAQQFPDLHSELNLSSLELGDSALYFCASSVGSRTEAFFGQGTRLTVV.